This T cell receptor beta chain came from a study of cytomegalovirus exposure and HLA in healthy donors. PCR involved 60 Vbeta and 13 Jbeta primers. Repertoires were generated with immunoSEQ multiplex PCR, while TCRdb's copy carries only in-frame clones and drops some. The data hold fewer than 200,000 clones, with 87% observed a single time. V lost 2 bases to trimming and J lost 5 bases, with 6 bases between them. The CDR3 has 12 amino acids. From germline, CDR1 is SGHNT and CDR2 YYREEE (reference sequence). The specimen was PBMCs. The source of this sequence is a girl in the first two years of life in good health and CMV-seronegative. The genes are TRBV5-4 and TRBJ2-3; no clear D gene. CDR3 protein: CASSFLEDTQYF. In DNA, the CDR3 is TGTGCCAGCAGCTTTTTAGAAGATACGCAGTATTTT.